Shown below are 17 T cell receptor beta chains from a single sample sequenced in a study of T cells in Graves' hyperthyroidism and ophthalmopathy. Amplification of TCR beta CDR3 regions used RNA as the template. The HTBI primer set served for first-round RT-PCR of the TCR CDR3. MiXCR, run by TCRdb on the multiplex PCR reads, gives a single entry per CDR3 protein. The sample contains about 500,000 distinct CDR3 sequences, around 16% of which appear only once. Specimen: blood. The receptors derive from a woman under 40 with Graves' ophthalmopathy.

The chain joins TRBV5-1 to TRBJ2-3, with TRBD2 identical over 13 bases. Germline CDR1 SGHRS, CDR2 YFSETQ. The V segment lost 7 bases and the J segment 4 bases; nucleotides outside the gene matches: 3. The CDR3 runs to 14 residues. Here the CDR3 DNA reads TGCGCCAGCGGTACTAGCGGGAGGGCAGATACGCAGTATTTT. Its protein product is CASGTSGRADTQYF.

In its sample, this clonotype was seen many times. The chain combines TRBV2 with TRBJ1-5, with 8 bases identical to TRBD1. Germline-derived CDR1 and CDR2 are SNHLY and FYNNEI. Trimming removed 8 bases from V and 2 bases from J; junction bases left unmatched: 11. This CDR3 comprises 16 residues. The chain's CDR3 is CASQPGGAFRNQPQHF. Written as DNA, the CDR3 is TGTGCCAGCCAGCCAGGGGGCGCATTCCGCAATCAGCCCCAGCATTTT.

This clonotype was counted many times. The chain employs TRBV7-2 and TRBJ2-5; perhaps TRBD1 as D (6 bases). The CDR3 consists of 15 residues. V lost 0 bases and J 4 bases, leaving 12 bases between the germline ends. From germline, CDR1 is SGHTA and CDR2 FQGNSA. Here the CDR3 reads CASSLADRTRETQYF. In DNA, the CDR3 is TGTGCCAGCAGCTTAGCTGACAGGACCCGAGAGACCCAGTACTTC.

This clonotype was picked up a small number of times. The chain joins TRBV5-1 to TRBJ1-5; maybe TRBD1 (5 bases). Germline loops: CDR1 SGHRS, CDR2 YFSETQ. Trimming cost V 0 bases and J 4 bases, with 11 bases left between them. This CDR3 comprises 15 residues. The CDR3 DNA is TGCGCCAGCAGCTTGGAAGGGGATGAGAATCAGCCCCAGCATTTT. It translates to CASSLEGDENQPQHF.

This clonotype has a count of ten or more. The chain employs TRBV20-1 and TRBJ1-1; D is perhaps TRBD1 (5 bases). In germline, CDR1 is DFQATT, CDR2 SNEGSKA (reference sequence). V was clipped by 6 bases and J by 3 bases, with 26 bases between them. The CDR3 length is 17 residues. The CDR3 protein is CSAPRVEGWVSYTEAFF. CDR3 DNA sequence: TGCAGTGCACCTAGGGTAGAGGGGTGGGTGTCGTACACTGAAGCTTTCTTT.

This clonotype was seen only a few times. V and J are TRBV15 and TRBJ1-4, with 7 bases aligning to TRBD1. Germline CDR1 LNHNV, CDR2 YYDKDF (reference sequence). The CDR3 is made up of 14 amino acids. V was pared by 0 bases and J by 10 bases, with 5 bases of the junction left unmatched. CDR3 sequence: CATSRDRRGTKLFF. The CDR3 nucleotides are TGTGCCACCAGCAGAGACCGCAGGGGGACAAAACTGTTTTTT.

On this clonotype: Possible read error: a much larger clone is one base away. This chain links TRBV6-5 with TRBJ2-3, with 11 bases aligning to TRBD1. The length of the CDR3 is 17 residues. Germline CDR1 and CDR2: MNHEY and SVGAGI. The CDR3 loop reads CTSSYSTGTGGTDTQYF. Written as DNA, the CDR3 is TGTACCAGCAGTTACTCGACAGGGACAGGGGGTACAGATACGCAGTATTTT.

This clonotype was seen ten or more times. The chain uses TRBV5-1 and TRBJ2-1; 8 positions agree with TRBD2. J was trimmed by 6 bases and V by 1 base; bases with no gene match: 9. The CDR3 loop spans 16 amino acids. From germline, CDR1 is SGHRS and CDR2 YFSETQ. The CDR3 reads CASSLRVSGELNEQFF. The CDR3, as DNA: TGCGCCAGCAGCTTGCGGGTTAGCGGGGAACTCAATGAGCAGTTCTTC. Using reference TRBV5-1 and TRBJ2-1 for the parts outside the CDR3, the full variable domain is KAGVTQTPRYLIKTRGQQVTLSCSPISGHRSVSWYQQTPGQGLQFLFEYFSETQRNKGNFPGRFSGRQFSNSRSEMNVSTLELGDSALYLCASSLRVSGELNEQFFGPGTRLTVL.

This clonotype has a count of ten or more. The chain is built from TRBV20-1 and TRBJ1-2; tentatively, D is TRBD1 (6 bases). The CDR3 length is 13 residues. V lost 4 bases to trimming and J lost 8 bases, with 17 bases between them. Germline V lookup: CDR1 DFQATT, CDR2 SNEGSKA (reference sequence). Written as DNA, the CDR3 is TGCAGTGCTACCAGGCCAGGGGAGGAGGGCTACACCTTC. It specifies CSATRPGEEGYTF.

There are many counts of this clonotype. Here the CDR3 DNA reads TGTGCCAGCAGTCCCTGGACAGGGGACACAGATACGCAGTATTTT. Translated, it gives CASSPWTGDTDTQYF. The rearrangement joins TRBV12-3 or TRBV12-4 to TRBJ2-3; TRBD1 agrees at 9 bases. The CDR3 contains 15 residues. V trimming: 5 bases; J trimming: 2 bases; junction bases outside the gene matches: 5.

This clonotype was recorded many times. CDR3: CASSYSKWASSGGPYNEQFF. As DNA, the CDR3 is TGTGCCAGCAGTTACTCGAAGTGGGCCTCTAGCGGGGGGCCTTACAATGAGCAGTTCTTC. The V and J genes are TRBV6-2 or TRBV6-3 and TRBJ2-1; TRBD2 matches 11 bases. CDR3 length equals 20 residues. Germline lookup yields CDR1 MNHEY and CDR2 SVGEGT. V trimming: 0 bases; J trimming: 4 bases; junction bases outside the gene matches: 14.

On this clonotype itself: A much larger clone lies one base from this, so it may be a read error. The chain employs TRBV28 and TRBJ2-1, with D perhaps TRBD2 (5 bases). The CDR3 runs 14 residues. Germline V gives CDR1 MDHEN, CDR2 SYDVKM. CDR3 amino acids: CASSLDASPNGQFF. The CDR3 DNA sequence: TGTGCCAGCAGTCTAGATGCTAGCCCCAATGGGCAGTTCTTC.

The chain couples TRBV27 to TRBJ2-1, with D tentatively TRBD2 (6 bases). This CDR3 spans 14 amino acids. The germline V and J ends were trimmed by 2 bases and 8 bases, with 13 bases remaining between them. CDR1 and CDR2 from the germline V gene are MNHEY and SMNVEV (reference sequence). The CDR3 loop reads CASSLGGWDDEQFF. DNA for the CDR3: TGTGCCAGCAGTTTAGGAGGGTGGGACGATGAGCAGTTCTTC.

The sample holds many counts of this clonotype. The chain employs TRBV30 and TRBJ1-4, with D unresolved. V was pared by 1 base and J by 8 bases, with 8 bases between. The CDR3 runs to 12 residues. Germline assignment: CDR1 GTSNPN and CDR2 SVGIG (reference sequence). The CDR3 is CAWSAIKEKLFF. The CDR3 DNA reads as TGTGCCTGGAGTGCGATCAAAGAAAAACTGTTTTTT.

This clonotype showed up many times. This chain connects TRBV20-1 to TRBJ2-5; 7 bases agree with TRBD1. Germline V CDR1 and CDR2: DFQATT, SNEGSKA (reference sequence). The CDR3 has 13 amino acids. V was clipped by 1 base and J by 8 bases; unmatched bases: 7. CDR3 in DNA: TGCAGTGCTAGAGGACAGGGAGCCGCCACCCAGTACTTC. Translated, it gives CSARGQGAATQYF.

The chain combines TRBV11-1 with TRBJ1-4; D is undetermined. The V gene's germline CDR1 is SGHAT and CDR2 FQDESV (reference sequence). The CDR3 totals 14 residues. Between the trimmed V and J ends, which lost 4 bases and 3 bases, there was a span of 9 bases. The CDR3 here is CASSSGRSNEKLFF. The DNA for the CDR3 is TGTGCCAGCAGCTCCGGACGGTCTAATGAAAAACTGTTTTTT. The variable domain in full, completed from reference TRBV11-1 and TRBJ1-4, reads EAEVAQSPRYKITEKSQAVAFWCDPISGHATLYWYRQILGQGPELLVQFQDESVVDDSQLPKDRFSAERLKGVDSTLKIQPAELGDSAMYLCASSSGRSNEKLFFGSGTQLSVL.

This clonotype showed up many times. The chain links TRBV11-2 to TRBJ1-1; D gene unclear. Trimming removed 4 bases from V and 0 bases from J, with 9 bases in between. CDR3 length equals 14 residues. Germline V gives CDR1 SGHAT, CDR2 FQNNGV. CDR3 amino acids: CASSSELVNTEAFF. The DNA of the CDR3 is TGTGCCAGCAGCTCTGAGCTAGTGAACACTGAAGCTTTCTTT.